The rows below give T cell receptor beta chains drawn from one sample of a study of identical twins. MiXCR was run by TCRdb on the 5' RACE reads, yielding one entry per CDR3 protein. The sample holds 650,000 to 800,000 distinct CDR3 sequences, under 9% seen once. This sample was shared with a second study, whose subject was yellow fever vaccine responses in identical twins.

Sequenced input: PBMCs. The receptors here all came from a young woman in good health. Each CDR3 is given with its conserved first and last residue. The D gene is left open where the match is weak. Some rows have no size entry. The others give once, few or many, or a class for an expanded clone.

clone_size: -
v_call: TRBV20-1
j_call: TRBJ2-1
d_call: -
cdr3_aa: CSARVREQFF
cdr3_nt: TGCAGTGCTAGAGTCCGCGAGCAGTTCTTC

clone_size: -
v_call: TRBV2
j_call: TRBJ2-5
d_call: -
cdr3_aa: CASRGAGQETQYF
cdr3_nt: TGTGCCAGCAGGGGAGCCGGTCAAGAGACCCAGTACTTC

clone_size: -
v_call: TRBV28
j_call: TRBJ2-3
d_call: TRBD1
cdr3_aa: CASGWPTGGSTDTQYF
cdr3_nt: TGTGCCAGCGGGTGGCCCACAGGGGGTAGCACAGATACGCAGTATTTT

clone_size: -
v_call: TRBV12-3/TRBV12-4
j_call: TRBJ1-1
d_call: -
cdr3_aa: CASTPRGEAFF
cdr3_nt: TGTGCCAGCACCCCTCGGGGTGAGGCTTTCTTT

clone_size: many
v_call: TRBV7-2
j_call: TRBJ2-7
d_call: -
cdr3_aa: CASSLGGGAAYEQYF
cdr3_nt: TGTGCCAGCAGCTTAGGGGGCGGGGCGGCCTACGAGCAGTACTTC

clone_size: -
v_call: TRBV20-1
j_call: TRBJ2-7
d_call: -
cdr3_aa: CSARGIMTPYEQYF
cdr3_nt: TGCAGTGCTAGGGGGATTATGACCCCCTACGAGCAGTACTTC

clone_size: -
v_call: TRBV7-6
j_call: TRBJ2-1
d_call: -
cdr3_aa: CASSLAEGNEQFF
cdr3_nt: TGTGCCAGCAGCTTAGCGGAGGGCAATGAGCAGTTCTTC

clone_size: -
v_call: TRBV11-2
j_call: TRBJ2-2
d_call: TRBD2
cdr3_aa: CASSLKGTSGRRGTGELFF
cdr3_nt: TGTGCCAGCAGCTTAAAAGGAACTAGCGGTCGGCGTGGCACCGGGGAGCTGTTTTTT

clone_size: few
v_call: TRBV10-3
j_call: TRBJ2-2
d_call: -
cdr3_aa: CAIKGVPGELFF
cdr3_nt: TGTGCCATCAAGGGGGTCCCCGGGGAGCTGTTTTTT

clone_size: many
v_call: TRBV9
j_call: TRBJ1-6
d_call: -
cdr3_aa: CASSPGANSPLHF
cdr3_nt: TGTGCCAGCAGCCCAGGGGCCAATTCACCCCTCCACTTT

clone_size: few
v_call: TRBV20-1
j_call: TRBJ2-7
d_call: -
cdr3_aa: CSATAPYEQYF
cdr3_nt: TGCAGTGCTACAGCCCCCTACGAGCAGTACTTC

clone_size: few
v_call: TRBV28
j_call: TRBJ1-2
d_call: TRBD1
cdr3_aa: CASSYMDRVYGYTF
cdr3_nt: TGTGCCAGCAGTTACATGGACAGGGTTTATGGCTACACCTTC

clone_size: few
v_call: TRBV3-1
j_call: TRBJ2-3
d_call: -
cdr3_aa: CASSQELGTQYF
cdr3_nt: TGTGCCAGCAGCCAAGAATTGGGGACGCAGTATTTT

clone_size: -
v_call: TRBV11-2
j_call: TRBJ2-6
d_call: TRBD1
cdr3_aa: CASSPRDRIASGANVLTF
cdr3_nt: TGTGCCAGCAGCCCCCGGGACAGAATCGCCTCTGGGGCCAACGTCCTGACTTTC

clone_size: few
v_call: TRBV11-2
j_call: TRBJ2-5
d_call: TRBD1
cdr3_aa: CASSPSTGVETQYF
cdr3_nt: TGTGCCAGCAGCCCCTCGACAGGGGTGGAGACCCAGTACTTC

clone_size: few
v_call: TRBV6-5
j_call: TRBJ2-5
d_call: -
cdr3_aa: CASSFRVSGTKETQYF
cdr3_nt: TGTGCCAGCAGTTTTCGAGTATCAGGGACGAAAGAGACCCAGTACTTC

clone_size: few
v_call: TRBV4-3
j_call: TRBJ2-2
d_call: -
cdr3_aa: CASSQQNDLTNTGELFF
cdr3_nt: TGCGCCAGCAGCCAACAAAACGACTTGACGAACACCGGGGAGCTGTTTTTT

clone_size: few
v_call: TRBV28
j_call: TRBJ1-2
d_call: -
cdr3_aa: CASRSQGFYGYTF
cdr3_nt: TGTGCCAGCAGATCACAGGGATTCTATGGCTACACCTTC

clone_size: many
v_call: TRBV10-3
j_call: TRBJ1-1
d_call: -
cdr3_aa: CAISQLGQLNTEAFF
cdr3_nt: TGTGCCATCAGTCAACTAGGACAGCTGAACACTGAAGCTTTCTTT

clone_size: few
v_call: TRBV20-1
j_call: TRBJ2-3
d_call: -
cdr3_aa: CSASWDAGELPDTQYF
cdr3_nt: TGCAGTGCTAGTTGGGATGCAGGGGAACTCCCAGATACGCAGTATTTT

clone_size: few
v_call: TRBV6-6
j_call: TRBJ1-2
d_call: -
cdr3_aa: CASSYDGSGYTF
cdr3_nt: TGTGCCAGCAGTTACGATGGGAGCGGCTACACCTTC

clone_size: -
v_call: TRBV20-1
j_call: TRBJ2-1
d_call: TRBD2
cdr3_aa: CSASMLNRGLAGSQFF
cdr3_nt: TGCAGTGCTAGTATGCTTAATCGGGGACTAGCGGGATCGCAGTTCTTC

clone_size: many
v_call: TRBV25-1
j_call: TRBJ2-7
d_call: -
cdr3_aa: CASRDNPYEQYF
cdr3_nt: TGTGCCAGCCGGGACAACCCCTACGAGCAGTACTTC

clone_size: few
v_call: TRBV28
j_call: TRBJ1-2
d_call: -
cdr3_aa: CATFNDRNYGYTF
cdr3_nt: TGTGCCACCTTTAATGACAGAAACTATGGCTACACCTTC

clone_size: -
v_call: TRBV10-3
j_call: TRBJ2-5
d_call: TRBD2
cdr3_aa: CAISHSTSGGAETQYF
cdr3_nt: TGTGCCATCAGTCACTCTACTAGCGGGGGGGCGGAGACCCAGTACTTC

clone_size: many
v_call: TRBV28
j_call: TRBJ2-1
d_call: -
cdr3_aa: CASSLFGSGWQFF
cdr3_nt: TGTGCCAGCAGTTTATTTGGCAGCGGATGGCAGTTCTTC

clone_size: many
v_call: TRBV12-3/TRBV12-4
j_call: TRBJ1-5
d_call: -
cdr3_aa: CASSLVAGYQPQHF
cdr3_nt: TGTGCCAGCAGTTTAGTGGCAGGGTATCAGCCCCAGCATTTT

clone_size: many
v_call: TRBV5-1
j_call: TRBJ2-5
d_call: -
cdr3_aa: CASSPGVGSQETQYF
cdr3_nt: TGCGCCAGCAGCCCGGGGGTGGGCAGTCAAGAGACCCAGTACTTC

clone_size: -
v_call: TRBV21-1
j_call: TRBJ1-1
d_call: -
cdr3_aa: CASSKKGRVAMNTEAFF
cdr3_nt: TGTGCCAGCAGCAAAAAGGGGCGCGTGGCTATGAACACTGAAGCTTTCTTT

clone_size: -
v_call: TRBV24-1
j_call: TRBJ2-3
d_call: -
cdr3_aa: CATSDFKTAFSTDTQYF
cdr3_nt: TGTGCCACCAGTGATTTCAAGACAGCCTTTAGCACAGATACGCAGTATTTT

clone_size: -
v_call: TRBV7-2
j_call: TRBJ2-7
d_call: -
cdr3_aa: CASSLSGASGEQYF
cdr3_nt: TGTGCCAGCAGCTTATCAGGGGCTTCGGGCGAGCAGTACTTC

clone_size: -
v_call: TRBV7-2
j_call: TRBJ2-4
d_call: -
cdr3_aa: CASSAGLIPAKNIQYF
cdr3_nt: TGTGCCAGCAGCGCCGGACTCATACCCGCCAAAAACATTCAGTACTTC

clone_size: few
v_call: TRBV6-1
j_call: TRBJ2-1
d_call: TRBD1
cdr3_aa: CASITGGLYNEQFF
cdr3_nt: TGTGCCAGCATAACAGGGGGCCTCTACAATGAGCAGTTCTTC

clone_size: -
v_call: TRBV6-1
j_call: TRBJ2-6
d_call: -
cdr3_aa: CASSDTISGANVLTF
cdr3_nt: TGTGCCAGCAGTGACACGATCTCTGGGGCCAACGTCCTGACTTTC

clone_size: -
v_call: TRBV7-9
j_call: TRBJ2-7
d_call: -
cdr3_aa: CASSLATDYEQYF
cdr3_nt: TGTGCCAGCAGCTTAGCGACAGATTACGAGCAGTACTTC

clone_size: few
v_call: TRBV6-2/TRBV6-3
j_call: TRBJ2-1
d_call: TRBD2
cdr3_aa: CASKGAGSAGGRSYNEQFF
cdr3_nt: TGTGCCAGCAAAGGTGCAGGGAGCGCGGGAGGACGCTCCTACAATGAGCAGTTCTTC

clone_size: -
v_call: TRBV21-1
j_call: TRBJ2-2
d_call: -
cdr3_aa: CASSKITSGTNTAELFF
cdr3_nt: TGTGCCAGCAGCAAAATTACTAGCGGGACGAACACCGCGGAGCTGTTTTTT

clone_size: few
v_call: TRBV12-3/TRBV12-4
j_call: TRBJ2-7
d_call: TRBD1
cdr3_aa: CASRRDRGFDEQYF
cdr3_nt: TGTGCCAGCAGAAGGGACAGGGGGTTCGACGAGCAGTACTTC

clone_size: few
v_call: TRBV11-2
j_call: TRBJ2-7
d_call: -
cdr3_aa: CASSLEGRVEFGQYF
cdr3_nt: TGTGCCAGCAGCTTAGAAGGACGGGTCGAATTTGGGCAGTACTTC

clone_size: -
v_call: TRBV20-1
j_call: TRBJ2-1
d_call: -
cdr3_aa: CSARPPAHEQFF
cdr3_nt: TGCAGTGCTAGACCCCCAGCCCATGAGCAGTTCTTC

clone_size: -
v_call: TRBV10-1
j_call: TRBJ2-3
d_call: -
cdr3_aa: CASSEVSTDTQYF
cdr3_nt: TGCGCCAGCAGTGAAGTTAGCACAGATACGCAGTATTTT

clone_size: many
v_call: TRBV3-1
j_call: TRBJ2-3
d_call: TRBD2
cdr3_aa: CASSLRPGTSGSSDTQYF
cdr3_nt: TGTGCCAGCAGCTTAAGACCCGGGACTAGCGGGAGTTCAGATACGCAGTATTTT

clone_size: many
v_call: TRBV5-6
j_call: TRBJ1-1
d_call: -
cdr3_aa: CASSLTGRVTEAFF
cdr3_nt: TGTGCCAGCAGCTTGACAGGGAGAGTCACTGAAGCTTTCTTT

clone_size: few
v_call: TRBV5-6
j_call: TRBJ2-3
d_call: -
cdr3_aa: CASSGHLQPTQYF
cdr3_nt: TGTGCCAGCAGCGGCCACCTCCAGCCTACGCAGTATTTT

clone_size: many
v_call: TRBV5-1
j_call: TRBJ2-3
d_call: -
cdr3_aa: CASSTGGGGTDTQYF
cdr3_nt: TGCGCCAGCAGCACCGGAGGGGGGGGTACAGATACGCAGTATTTT

clone_size: -
v_call: TRBV6-5
j_call: TRBJ2-2
d_call: -
cdr3_aa: CARSYSSVGPSTGELFF
cdr3_nt: TGTGCCAGGAGTTACTCGTCGGTAGGGCCGAGCACCGGGGAGCTGTTTTTT

clone_size: -
v_call: TRBV20-1
j_call: TRBJ2-1
d_call: TRBD2
cdr3_aa: CSARDEAGGSAIEQFF
cdr3_nt: TGCAGTGCTAGAGACGAGGCGGGAGGCTCCGCCATTGAGCAGTTCTTC

clone_size: many
v_call: TRBV6-2/TRBV6-3
j_call: TRBJ2-1
d_call: -
cdr3_aa: CASSPGNSYNEQFF
cdr3_nt: TGTGCCAGCAGTCCCGGGAACTCCTACAATGAGCAGTTCTTC

clone_size: few
v_call: TRBV6-4
j_call: TRBJ1-2
d_call: TRBD1
cdr3_aa: CASSNLEGQGNGYTF
cdr3_nt: TGTGCCAGCAGTAACCTCGAGGGACAGGGGAATGGCTACACCTTC

clone_size: once
v_call: TRBV12-5
j_call: TRBJ2-7
d_call: TRBD1
cdr3_aa: CASGADRDPYEQYF
cdr3_nt: TGTGCTAGTGGCGCCGACAGGGACCCCTACGAGCAGTACTTC

clone_size: many
v_call: TRBV5-5
j_call: TRBJ2-7
d_call: -
cdr3_aa: CASSLRQYEQYF
cdr3_nt: TGTGCCAGCAGCTTGCGGCAGTACGAGCAGTACTTC

clone_size: -
v_call: TRBV7-9
j_call: TRBJ2-7
d_call: -
cdr3_aa: CASTAAASYEQYF
cdr3_nt: TGTGCCAGCACTGCGGCGGCCTCCTACGAGCAGTACTTC

clone_size: many
v_call: TRBV29-1
j_call: TRBJ2-1
d_call: TRBD2
cdr3_aa: CSARGLAEESSYNEQFF
cdr3_nt: TGCAGCGCCCGGGGACTAGCGGAAGAGAGCTCCTACAATGAGCAGTTCTTC

clone_size: many
v_call: TRBV5-1
j_call: TRBJ2-7
d_call: -
cdr3_aa: CASSLNTEYEQYF
cdr3_nt: TGCGCCAGCAGCCTTAATACGGAATACGAGCAGTACTTC

clone_size: few
v_call: TRBV9
j_call: TRBJ2-5
d_call: -
cdr3_aa: CASSVGGAMPETQYF
cdr3_nt: TGTGCCAGCAGCGTAGGTGGGGCCATGCCGGAGACCCAGTACTTC